This T cell receptor (beta chain) was recorded in a study of blood T cells in healthy people across ages. Study details: About one barcoded beta molecule was captured per two T cells (by template switching).

Through a sample-barcoded 5' primer and a J-beta primer mix, a second PCR was run for roughly 6 to 11 cycles. TCRdb independently ran MiXCR on the 5' RACE reads; one entry per CDR3 protein. The sample consists of around 690,000 distinct CDR3 sequences, about 53% of them appearing once. Trimming removed 4 bases from V and 6 bases from J; junction bases left unmatched: 9. The CDR3 consists of 14 residues. Germline V gene lookup returns CDR1 MNHNS and CDR2 SASEGT. The chain recombines TRBV6-1 with TRBJ2-7; TRBD2 agrees at 7 bases. The sequencing sample was made of blood. This sequence originates from a man aged 55 to 70 in good health. As DNA, the CDR3 is TGTGCCAGCAGTGGAGGACTAGATCGGGGCGAGCAGTACTTC. It codes for CASSGGLDRGEQYF.